This record concerns one T cell receptor (beta chain) sequence. Its antigen is undetermined. These data belong to a study of T cells in Graves' hyperthyroidism and ophthalmopathy. General study results and limits: Most thyroid clonotypes with frequency above 0.001 were detected in blood.

These patients, aged 18 to 65, had recently diagnosed hyperthyroidism lasting under 2 months. Used for diagnoses were clinical symptoms, serum thyroxine and TRAb, thyroid ultrasound and orbital computed tomography. Researchers amplified the TCR beta CDR3 regions from RNA transcripts. The TCR CDR3 was amplified in a first-round RT-PCR using the HTBI primer set. TCRdb reprocessed the multiplex PCR reads via MiXCR and lists one record per CDR3 protein. The sample has 500,000 to 600,000 distinct CDR3 sequences, 46% seen once; the top ten hold approximately 8.4%. The sequence was collected from a woman younger than 30 with Graves' hyperthyroidism. The sample comprised peripheral blood or thyroid tissue (not recorded which).

CDR3 sequence (DNA): TGTGCCAGTAGACCGGGGGCTGACTATGGCTACACCTTC. As protein: CASRPGADYGYTF. The chain couples TRBV19 to TRBJ1-2; tentative D call: TRBD1 (6 bases). CDR1 is LNHDA, CDR2 SQIVND, per germline (reference sequence). V was pared by 6 bases and J by 3 bases, with 11 bases between. The CDR3 totals 13 residues.